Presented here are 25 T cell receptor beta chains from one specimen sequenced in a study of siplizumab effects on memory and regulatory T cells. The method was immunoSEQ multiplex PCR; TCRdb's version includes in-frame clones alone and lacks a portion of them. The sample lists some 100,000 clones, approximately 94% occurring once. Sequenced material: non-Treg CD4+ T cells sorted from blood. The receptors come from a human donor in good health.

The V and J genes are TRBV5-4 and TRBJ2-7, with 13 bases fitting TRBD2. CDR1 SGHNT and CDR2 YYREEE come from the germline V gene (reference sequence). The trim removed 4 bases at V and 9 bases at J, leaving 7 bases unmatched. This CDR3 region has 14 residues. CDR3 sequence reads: CASSQPGLAGTQYF. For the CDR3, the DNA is TGTGCCAGCAGCCAACCGGGACTAGCGGGAACGCAGTACTTC.

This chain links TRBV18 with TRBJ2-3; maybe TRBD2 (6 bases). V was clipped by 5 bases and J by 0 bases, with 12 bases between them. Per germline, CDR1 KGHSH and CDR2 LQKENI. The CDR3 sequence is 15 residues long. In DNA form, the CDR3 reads TGTGCCAGCTCAGATTCCGGGACTAGCACAGATACGCAGTATTTT. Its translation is CASSDSGTSTDTQYF.

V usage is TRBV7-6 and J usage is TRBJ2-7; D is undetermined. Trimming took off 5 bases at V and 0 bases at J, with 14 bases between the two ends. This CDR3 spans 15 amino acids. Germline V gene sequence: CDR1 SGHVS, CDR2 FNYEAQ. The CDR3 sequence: CASSPRSTYSYEQYF. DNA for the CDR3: TGTGCCAGCAGCCCTCGTTCGACTTACTCCTACGAGCAGTACTTC. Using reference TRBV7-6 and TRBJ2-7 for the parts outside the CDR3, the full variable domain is GAGVSQSPRYKVTKRGQDVALRCDPISGHVSLYWYRQALGQGPEFLTYFNYEAQQDKSGLPNDRFSAERPEGSISTLTIQRTEQRDSAMYRCASSPRSTYSYEQYFGPGTRLTVT.

The CDR3 nucleotides are TGTGCCAGCAGCTGGGGGCTAGGAGAGCAGTACTTC. It encodes CASSWGLGEQYF. The V gene is TRBV5-6, the J gene TRBJ2-7; D may be TRBD1 (6 bases). The length of the CDR3 is 12 residues. V lost 3 bases and J 7 bases, leaving 11 bases between the germline ends. The germline V gene has CDR1 SGHDT and CDR2 YYEEEE.

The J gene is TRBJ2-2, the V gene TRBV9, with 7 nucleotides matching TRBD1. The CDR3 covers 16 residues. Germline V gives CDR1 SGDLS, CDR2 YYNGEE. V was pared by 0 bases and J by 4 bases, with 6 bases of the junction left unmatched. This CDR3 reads CASSVAVTGITGELFF. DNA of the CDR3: TGTGCCAGCAGCGTAGCAGTGACAGGGATCACCGGGGAGCTGTTTTTT.

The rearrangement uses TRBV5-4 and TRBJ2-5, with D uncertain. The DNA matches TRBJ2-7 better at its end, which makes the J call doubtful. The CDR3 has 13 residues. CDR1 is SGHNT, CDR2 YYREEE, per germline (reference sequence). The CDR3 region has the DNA TGTGCCAGCAGCTTGGATCCAGACTACGAGCAGTACTTC. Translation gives CASSLDPDYEQYF.

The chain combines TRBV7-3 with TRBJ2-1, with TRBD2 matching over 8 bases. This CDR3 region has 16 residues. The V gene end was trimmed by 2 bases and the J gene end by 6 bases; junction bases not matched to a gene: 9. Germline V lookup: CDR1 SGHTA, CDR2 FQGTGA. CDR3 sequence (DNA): TGTGCCAGCAGCTTAGTTGGGACGGGAGGGCCCAATGAGCAGTTCTTC. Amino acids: CASSLVGTGGPNEQFF.

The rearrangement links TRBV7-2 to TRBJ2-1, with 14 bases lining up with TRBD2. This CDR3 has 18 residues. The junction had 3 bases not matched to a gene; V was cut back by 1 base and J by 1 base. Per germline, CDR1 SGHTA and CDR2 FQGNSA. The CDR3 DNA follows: TGTGCCAGCAGCTTAGTAGGGACTAGCGGGGGTTCCTACAATGAGCAGTTCTTC. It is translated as CASSLVGTSGGSYNEQFF.

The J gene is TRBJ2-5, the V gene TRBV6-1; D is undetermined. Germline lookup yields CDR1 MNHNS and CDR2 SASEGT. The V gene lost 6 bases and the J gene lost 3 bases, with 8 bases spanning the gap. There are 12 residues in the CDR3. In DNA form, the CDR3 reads TGTGCCAGCAGCAGGCCTAAAGAGACCCAGTACTTC. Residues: CASSRPKETQYF.

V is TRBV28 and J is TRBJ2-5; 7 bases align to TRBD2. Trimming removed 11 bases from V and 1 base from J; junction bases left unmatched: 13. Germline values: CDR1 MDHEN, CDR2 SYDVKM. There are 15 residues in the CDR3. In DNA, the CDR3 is TGTGCCCATCGGCCCCCCGGGGGGTTCCAAGAGACCCAGTACTTC. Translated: CAHRPPGGFQETQYF.

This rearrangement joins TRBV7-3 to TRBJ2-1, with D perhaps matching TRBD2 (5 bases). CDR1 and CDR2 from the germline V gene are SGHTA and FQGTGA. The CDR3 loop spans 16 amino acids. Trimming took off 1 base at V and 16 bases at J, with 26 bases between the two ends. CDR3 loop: CASSLRGVTEPPMYFF. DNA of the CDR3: TGTGCCAGCAGCTTAAGGGGAGTTACGGAGCCCCCCATGTACTTCTTC.

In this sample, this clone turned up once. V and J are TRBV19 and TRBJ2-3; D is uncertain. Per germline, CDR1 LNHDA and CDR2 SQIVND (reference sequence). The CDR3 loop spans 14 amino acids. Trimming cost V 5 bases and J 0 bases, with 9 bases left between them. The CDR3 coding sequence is TGTGCCAGTAGTGGATCGACCAGCACAGATACGCAGTATTTT. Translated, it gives CASSGSTSTDTQYF.

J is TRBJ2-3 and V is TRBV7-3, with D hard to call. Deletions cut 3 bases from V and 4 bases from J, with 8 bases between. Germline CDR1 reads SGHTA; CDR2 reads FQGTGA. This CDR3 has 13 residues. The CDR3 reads CASSFSHSDTQYF. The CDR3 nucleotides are TGTGCCAGCAGCTTCAGCCACTCAGATACGCAGTATTTT.

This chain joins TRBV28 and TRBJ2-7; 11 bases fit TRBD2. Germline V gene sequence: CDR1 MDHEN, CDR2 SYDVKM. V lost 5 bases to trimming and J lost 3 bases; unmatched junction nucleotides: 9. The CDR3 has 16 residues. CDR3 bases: TGTGCCAGCAGTGCGCCCGTAGCGGGAGGGCGCTACGAGCAGTACTTC. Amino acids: CASSAPVAGGRYEQYF.

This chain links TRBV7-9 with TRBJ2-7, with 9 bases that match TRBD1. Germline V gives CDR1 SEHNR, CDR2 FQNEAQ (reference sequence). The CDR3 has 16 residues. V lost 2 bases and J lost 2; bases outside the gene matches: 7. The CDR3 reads CASSLIQGARAYEQYF. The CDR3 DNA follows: TGTGCCAGCAGCTTAATACAGGGGGCGCGGGCCTACGAGCAGTACTTC. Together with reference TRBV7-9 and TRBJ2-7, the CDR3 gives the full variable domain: DTGVSQNPRHKITKRGQNVTFRCDPISEHNRLYWYRQTLGQGPEFLTYFQNEAQLEKSRLLSDRFSAERPKGSFSTLEIQRTEQGDSAMYLCASSLIQGARAYEQYFGPGTRLTVT.

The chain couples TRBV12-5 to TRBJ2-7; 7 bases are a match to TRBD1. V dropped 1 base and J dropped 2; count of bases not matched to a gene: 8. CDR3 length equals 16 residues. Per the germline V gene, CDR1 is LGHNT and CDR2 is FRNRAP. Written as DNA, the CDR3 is TGTGCTAGTGGTTTGGCCGGACAGGAATCAGCCTACGAGCAGTACTTC. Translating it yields CASGLAGQESAYEQYF.

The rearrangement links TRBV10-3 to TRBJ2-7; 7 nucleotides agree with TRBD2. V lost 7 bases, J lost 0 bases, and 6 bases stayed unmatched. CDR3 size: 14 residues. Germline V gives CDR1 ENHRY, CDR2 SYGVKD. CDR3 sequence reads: CAIKGREPSYEQYF. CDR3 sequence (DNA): TGTGCCATCAAAGGGAGGGAGCCCTCCTACGAGCAGTACTTC.

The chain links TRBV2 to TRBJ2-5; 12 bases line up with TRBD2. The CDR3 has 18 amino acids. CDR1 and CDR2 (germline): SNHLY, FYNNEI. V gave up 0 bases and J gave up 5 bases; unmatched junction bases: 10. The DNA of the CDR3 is TGTGCCAGCAGTGAAGCGCTTCGGGCTAGCGGGAGGGGGGAGACCCAGTACTTC. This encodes CASSEALRASGRGETQYF.

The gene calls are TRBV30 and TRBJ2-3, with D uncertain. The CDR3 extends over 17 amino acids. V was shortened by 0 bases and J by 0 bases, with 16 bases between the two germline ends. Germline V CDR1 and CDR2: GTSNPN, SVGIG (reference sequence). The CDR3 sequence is CAWSVLSPRLSTDTQYF. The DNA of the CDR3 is TGTGCCTGGAGTGTACTTAGTCCACGGCTGAGCACAGATACGCAGTATTTT.

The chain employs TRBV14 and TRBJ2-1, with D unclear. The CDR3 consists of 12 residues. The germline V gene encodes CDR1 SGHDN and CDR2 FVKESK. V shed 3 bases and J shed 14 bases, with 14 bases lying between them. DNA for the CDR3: TGTGCCAGCAGCCACCCCGCCGGATCGAAGTTCTTC. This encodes CASSHPAGSKFF. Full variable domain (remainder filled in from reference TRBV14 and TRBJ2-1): EAGVTQFPSHSVIEKGQTVTLRCDPISGHDNLYWYRRVMGKEIKFLLHFVKESKQDESGMPNNRFLAERTGGTYSTLKVQPAELEDSGVYFCASSHPAGSKFFGPGTRLTVL.

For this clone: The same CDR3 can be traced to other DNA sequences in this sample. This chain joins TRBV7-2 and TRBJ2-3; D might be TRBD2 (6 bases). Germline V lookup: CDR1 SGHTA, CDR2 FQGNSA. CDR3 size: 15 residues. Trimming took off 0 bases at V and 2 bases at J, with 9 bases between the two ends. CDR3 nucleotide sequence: TGTGCCAGCAGCTTAGCGGGGGGAAACACAGATACGCAGTATTTT. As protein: CASSLAGGNTDTQYF.

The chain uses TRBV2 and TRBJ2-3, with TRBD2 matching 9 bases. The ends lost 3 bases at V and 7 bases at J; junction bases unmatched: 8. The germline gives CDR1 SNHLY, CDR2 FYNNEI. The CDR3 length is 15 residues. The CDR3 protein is CASSDRAGGGNTQYF. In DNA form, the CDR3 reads TGTGCCAGCAGTGATCGAGCGGGAGGAGGGAATACGCAGTATTTT.

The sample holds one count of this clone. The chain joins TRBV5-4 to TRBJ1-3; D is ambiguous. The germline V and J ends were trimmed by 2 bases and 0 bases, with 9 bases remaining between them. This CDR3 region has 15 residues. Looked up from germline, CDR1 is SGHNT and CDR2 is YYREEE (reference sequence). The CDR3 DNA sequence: TGTGCCAGCAGCTTCGCCATGAGCTCTGGAAACACCATATATTTT. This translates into CASSFAMSSGNTIYF.

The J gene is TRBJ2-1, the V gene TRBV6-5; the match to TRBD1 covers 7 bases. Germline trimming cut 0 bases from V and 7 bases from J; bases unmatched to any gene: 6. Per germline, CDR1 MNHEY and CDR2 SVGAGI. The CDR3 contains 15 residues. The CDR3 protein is CASSYSGQGVNEQFF. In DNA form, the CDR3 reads TGTGCCAGCAGTTACTCGGGGCAGGGGGTGAATGAGCAGTTCTTC.

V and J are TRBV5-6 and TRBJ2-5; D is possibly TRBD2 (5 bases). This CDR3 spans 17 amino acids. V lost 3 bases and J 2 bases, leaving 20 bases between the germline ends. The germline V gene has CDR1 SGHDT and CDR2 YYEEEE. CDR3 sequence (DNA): TGTGCCAGCAGCTCACTCCTCCAAGGACTTACACAAGAGACCCAGTACTTC. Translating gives CASSSLLQGLTQETQYF.